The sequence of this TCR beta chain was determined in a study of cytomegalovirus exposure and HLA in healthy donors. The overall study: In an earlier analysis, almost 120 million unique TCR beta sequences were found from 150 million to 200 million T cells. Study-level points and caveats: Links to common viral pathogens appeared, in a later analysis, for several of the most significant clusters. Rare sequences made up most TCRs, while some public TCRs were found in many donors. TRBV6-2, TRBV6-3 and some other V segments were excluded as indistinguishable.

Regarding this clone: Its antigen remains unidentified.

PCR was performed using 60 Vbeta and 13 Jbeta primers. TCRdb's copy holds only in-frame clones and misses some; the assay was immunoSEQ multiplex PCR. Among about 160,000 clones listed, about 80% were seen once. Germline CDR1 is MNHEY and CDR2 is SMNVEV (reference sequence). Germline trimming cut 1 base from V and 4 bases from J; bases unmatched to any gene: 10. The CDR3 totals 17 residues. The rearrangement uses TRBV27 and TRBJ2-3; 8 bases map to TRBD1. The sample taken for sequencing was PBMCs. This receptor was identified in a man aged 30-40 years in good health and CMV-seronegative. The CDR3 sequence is CASSLWLPQGAADTQYF. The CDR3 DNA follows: TGTGCCAGCAGTTTATGGCTCCCCCAGGGGGCCGCAGATACGCAGTATTTT.